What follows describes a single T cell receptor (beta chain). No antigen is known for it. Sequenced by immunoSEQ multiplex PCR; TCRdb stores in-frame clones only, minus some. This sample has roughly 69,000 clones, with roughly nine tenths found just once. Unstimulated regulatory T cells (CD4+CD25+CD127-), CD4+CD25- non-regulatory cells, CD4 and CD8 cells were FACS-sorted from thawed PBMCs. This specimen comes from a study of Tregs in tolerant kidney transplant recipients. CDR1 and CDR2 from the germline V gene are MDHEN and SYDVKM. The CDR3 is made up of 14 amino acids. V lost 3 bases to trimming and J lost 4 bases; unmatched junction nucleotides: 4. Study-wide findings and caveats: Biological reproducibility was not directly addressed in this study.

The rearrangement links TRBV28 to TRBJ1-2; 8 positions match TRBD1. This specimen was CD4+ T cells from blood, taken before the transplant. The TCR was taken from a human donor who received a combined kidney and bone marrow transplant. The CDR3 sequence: CASSFQGAGYGYTF. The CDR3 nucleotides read TGTGCCAGCAGTTTCCAGGGGGCCGGCTATGGCTACACCTTC.